The clone carrying this TCR beta chain appeared a single time. Its antigen is not known. The method was immunoSEQ multiplex PCR; TCRdb's version includes in-frame clones alone and lacks a portion of them. The table has tens of thousands of clones, roughly 89% seen once. The data were taken from a study of OX40 agonist ivuxolimab in advanced cancers. Turning to the study itself: In this cohort, patients received ivuxolimab, an agonistic anti-OX40 (CD134) antibody. The dose-escalation cohort had hepatocellular carcinoma, melanoma, renal cell or head and neck cancer.

Overall study results and limits: What antigens the expanded peripheral T cells recognized was never established. Those patients achieving a partial response at 0.1-3.0 mg/kg showed among the lowest clonal expansion.

The sample here was CD4+ or CD8+ T cells sorted from blood, taken in a trial of the OX40 agonist ivuxolimab. This clonotype was sampled from an adult with an advanced solid tumor such as melanoma, head and neck, liver or kidney cancer.

CDR3 sequence (DNA): TGTGCCAGCAGTTCCACTGGAAGGTACGAGCAGTACTTC. Residues: CASSSTGRYEQYF. V usage is TRBV28 and J usage is TRBJ2-7; D is unresolved. Between the trimmed V and J ends, which lost 4 bases and 4 bases, there was a span of 11 bases. Germline values: CDR1 MDHEN, CDR2 SYDVKM. The CDR3 length is 13 residues.